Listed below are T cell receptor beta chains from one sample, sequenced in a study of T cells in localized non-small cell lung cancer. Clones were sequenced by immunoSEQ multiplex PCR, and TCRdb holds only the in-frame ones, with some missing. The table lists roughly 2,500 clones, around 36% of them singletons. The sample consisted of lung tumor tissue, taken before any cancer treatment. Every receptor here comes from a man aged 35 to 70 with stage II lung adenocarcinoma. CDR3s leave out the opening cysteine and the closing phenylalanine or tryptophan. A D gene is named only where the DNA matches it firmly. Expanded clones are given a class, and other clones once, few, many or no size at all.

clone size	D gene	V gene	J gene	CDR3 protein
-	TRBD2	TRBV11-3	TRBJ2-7	ASSLSSGGTEQY
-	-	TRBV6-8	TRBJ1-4	ASSYGVGFNEKLF
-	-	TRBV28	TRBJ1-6	ASSFEGSPLH
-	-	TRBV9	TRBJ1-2	ASSEPLSAGYT
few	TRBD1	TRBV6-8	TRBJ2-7	ASRTRDRAYEQY
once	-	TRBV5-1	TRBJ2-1	ASSLRAGTRHEQF
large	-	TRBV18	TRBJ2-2	ASSLAGTGELF
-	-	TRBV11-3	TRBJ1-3	ASSLSGDGNTIY
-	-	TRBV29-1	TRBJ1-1	SVEGTSKGGLGTEAF
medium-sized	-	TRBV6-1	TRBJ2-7	ASSEVWGSYEQY
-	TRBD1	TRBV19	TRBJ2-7	ASGRTGGYEQY
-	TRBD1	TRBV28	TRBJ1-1	ASTSTGFIYTEAF
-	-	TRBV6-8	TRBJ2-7	ASLSPGSYEQY
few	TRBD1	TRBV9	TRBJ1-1	ASSVEGGREAF
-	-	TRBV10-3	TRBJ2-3	AISVGGTVDTQY
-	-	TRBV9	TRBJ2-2	ASSGGLGNTGELF
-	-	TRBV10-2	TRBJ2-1	ARPVGTPHNEQF
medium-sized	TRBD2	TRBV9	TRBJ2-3	ASKASGGSTDTQY
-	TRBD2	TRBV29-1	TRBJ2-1	SVGGLAGIYNEQF
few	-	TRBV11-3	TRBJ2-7	ASSSGLLSYEQY
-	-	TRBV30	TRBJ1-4	AWTWATNEKLF
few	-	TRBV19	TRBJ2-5	ASSSSDRAQETQY
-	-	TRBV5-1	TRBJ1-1	ASSLLGTHTEAF
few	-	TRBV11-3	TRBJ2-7	ASSLVDRSYEQY
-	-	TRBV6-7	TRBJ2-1	ASSYGLALNEQF
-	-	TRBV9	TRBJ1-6	ASSPGEQRSPLH
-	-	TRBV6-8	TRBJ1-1	ASSPNVVNTEAF
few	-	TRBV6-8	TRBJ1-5	ASSSQGGNQPQH
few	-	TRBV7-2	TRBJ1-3	ASSQGSLSGNTIY
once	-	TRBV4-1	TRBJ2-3	ASSPGLSTDTQY
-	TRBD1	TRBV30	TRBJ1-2	AWSPPPGTGVEFYGYT
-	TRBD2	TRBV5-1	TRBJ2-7	ASSPSTSGDEQY
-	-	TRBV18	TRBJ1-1	ASSPLREEAF
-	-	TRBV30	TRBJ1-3	AWSVDSGNTIY
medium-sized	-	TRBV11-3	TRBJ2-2	ASSLGGGGTGELF
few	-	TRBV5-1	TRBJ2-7	ASSLGITRDTYEQY
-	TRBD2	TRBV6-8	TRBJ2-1	ASSYSGGASEQF
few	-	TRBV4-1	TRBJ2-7	ASSQGDLHSYEQY
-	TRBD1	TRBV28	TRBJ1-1	ASSPTGGGTEAF
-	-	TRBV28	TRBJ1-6	ASSLGQDYSPLH